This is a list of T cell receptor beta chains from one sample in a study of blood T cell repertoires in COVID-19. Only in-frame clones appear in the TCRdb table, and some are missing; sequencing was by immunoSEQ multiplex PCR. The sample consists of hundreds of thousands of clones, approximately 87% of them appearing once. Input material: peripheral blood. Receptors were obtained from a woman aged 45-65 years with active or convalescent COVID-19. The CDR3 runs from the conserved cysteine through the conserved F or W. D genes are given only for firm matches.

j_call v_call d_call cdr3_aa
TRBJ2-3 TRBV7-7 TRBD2 CASSLAAGGSRHTQYF
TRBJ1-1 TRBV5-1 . CASSTRQGTEAFF
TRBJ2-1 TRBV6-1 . CASSEALEVYNEQFF
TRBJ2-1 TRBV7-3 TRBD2 CASSYVAGPYNEQFF
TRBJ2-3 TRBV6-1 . CASSEEFLRFSTDTQYF
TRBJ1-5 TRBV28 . CASSPGVNQPQHF
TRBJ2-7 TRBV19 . CASSIGGLGYEQYF
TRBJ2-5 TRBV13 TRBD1 CASSLGGTAPQETQYF
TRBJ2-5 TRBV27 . CASSSSGLAKETQYF
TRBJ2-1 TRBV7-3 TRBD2 CASSLGGGVLYNEQFF
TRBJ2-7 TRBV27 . CASSWSPSSYEQYF
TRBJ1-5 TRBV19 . CASMAGRGSFNQPQHF
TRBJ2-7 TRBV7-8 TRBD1 CASSTGGPYEQYF
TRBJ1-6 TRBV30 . CAWSVMAREDSPLHF
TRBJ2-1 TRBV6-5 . CASSYSLGHNEQFF
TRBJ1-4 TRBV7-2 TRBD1 CASSGIGDRNEKLFF
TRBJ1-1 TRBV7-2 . CASSPPPGFTEAFF
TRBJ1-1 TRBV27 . CASSFSVRENTEAFF
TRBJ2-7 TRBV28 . CASSLPRTRAGYEQYF
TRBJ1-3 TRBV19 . CASSPGIFSGNTIYF
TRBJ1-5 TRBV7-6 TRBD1 CASSLGTGNSNQPQHF
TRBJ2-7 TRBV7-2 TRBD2 CASSFRGLGKVDF
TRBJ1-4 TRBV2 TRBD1 CASSRDRGNEKLFF
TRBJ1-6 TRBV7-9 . CASSLEGTGGPSPLHF
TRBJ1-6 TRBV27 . CASSFTGFSYNSPLHF
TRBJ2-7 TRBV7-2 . CASSARLAYEQYF
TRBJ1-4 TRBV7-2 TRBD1 CASSYPDRENEKLFF
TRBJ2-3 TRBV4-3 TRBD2 CASSRGLAGGLRSTDTQYF
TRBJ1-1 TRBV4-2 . CASSQGGGNTEAFF
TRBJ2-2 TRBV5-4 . CASSRGSGELFF
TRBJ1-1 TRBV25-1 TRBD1 CASSDLGRGREEAFF
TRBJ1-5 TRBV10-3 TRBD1 CAISLGQGQNQPQHF
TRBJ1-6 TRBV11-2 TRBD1 CASSFSRGQGGSPLHF